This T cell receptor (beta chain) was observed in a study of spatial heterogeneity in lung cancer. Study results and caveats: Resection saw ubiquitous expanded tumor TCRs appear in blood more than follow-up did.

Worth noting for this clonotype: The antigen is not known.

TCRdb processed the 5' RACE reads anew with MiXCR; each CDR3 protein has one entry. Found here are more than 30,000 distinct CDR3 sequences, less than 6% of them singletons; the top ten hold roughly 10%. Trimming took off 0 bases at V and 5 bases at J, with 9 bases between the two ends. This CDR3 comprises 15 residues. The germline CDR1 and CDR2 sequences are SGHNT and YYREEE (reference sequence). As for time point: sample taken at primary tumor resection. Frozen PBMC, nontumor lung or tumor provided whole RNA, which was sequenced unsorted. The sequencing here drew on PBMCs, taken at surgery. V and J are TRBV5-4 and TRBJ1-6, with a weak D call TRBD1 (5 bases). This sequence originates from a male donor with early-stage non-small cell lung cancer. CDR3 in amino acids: CASSLGTKDNSPLHF. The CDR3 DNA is TGTGCCAGCAGCTTGGGGACAAAGGATAATTCACCCCTCCACTTT.